These T cell receptor beta chains were read from a single sample in a study of monozygotic twins with inflammatory bowel disease. After re-calling the 5' RACE reads, TCRdb lists one entry per CDR3 protein, DNA absent. Its table records fewer than 550,000 distinct CDR3 sequences. Specimen: blood. These receptors all stem from a human donor with ulcerative colitis or Crohn's disease, or a healthy co-twin of an affected twin (not recorded which). Each CDR3 is given with its conserved first and last residue. Fields, in order: J gene, V gene, CDR3 protein.

J: TRBJ1-1; V: TRBV19; CDR3: CASSITGQTNTEAFF
J: TRBJ2-7; V: TRBV3-1; CDR3: CASSQVQRGGLLERQYF
J: TRBJ2-2; V: TRBV7-6; CDR3: CASSLDAGVGELFF
J: TRBJ2-2; V: TRBV11-2; CDR3: CASSLLVQLPGELFF
J: TRBJ2-2; V: TRBV6-1; CDR3: CASSRQGAGTGELFF
J: TRBJ1-4; V: TRBV15; CDR3: CATSRGGGQMNEKLFF
J: TRBJ2-3; V: TRBV7-8; CDR3: CASSSAPSARTDTQYF
J: TRBJ2-1; V: TRBV5-8; CDR3: CASSSPPSSYNEQFF
J: TRBJ1-1; V: TRBV12-3/TRBV12-4; CDR3: CASSLQGATEAFF
J: TRBJ2-7; V: TRBV6-2/TRBV6-3; CDR3: CASTPGRTSVSTRVYEQYF
J: TRBJ1-1; V: TRBV5-1; CDR3: CASSLAGTPDTEAFF
J: TRBJ2-7; V: TRBV5-1; CDR3: CASSPRDSSSYEQYF
J: TRBJ2-7; V: TRBV29-1; CDR3: CSVSPRQGWEQYF
J: TRBJ1-5; V: TRBV12-3/TRBV12-4; CDR3: CASKVRDQPQHF
J: TRBJ2-1; V: TRBV4-3; CDR3: CASSQGSGTGVFNEQFF
J: TRBJ2-5; V: TRBV18; CDR3: CASSPTGLQQETQYF
J: TRBJ2-1; V: TRBV5-1; CDR3: CASSLQYNEQFF
J: TRBJ2-2; V: TRBV6-5; CDR3: CASSYSLAGDPGTGELFF
J: TRBJ2-7; V: TRBV5-1; CDR3: CASSIAGTGNYEQYF
J: TRBJ2-5; V: TRBV28; CDR3: CASSLLRQTQSGWQTQYF
J: TRBJ2-7; V: TRBV5-1; CDR3: CASSTTPGQSYEQYF
J: TRBJ2-1; V: TRBV5-1; CDR3: CASSLVGSPNEQFF
J: TRBJ2-3; V: TRBV19; CDR3: CASSIAGGGTDTQYF
J: TRBJ2-6; V: TRBV10-3; CDR3: CAISEFRVYGANVLTF
J: TRBJ2-5; V: TRBV5-1; CDR3: CASSLQTSGAEETQYF
J: TRBJ2-2; V: TRBV27; CDR3: CASSGLSSGKTGELFF
J: TRBJ1-5; V: TRBV5-1; CDR3: CASSTDGKGEPQHF
J: TRBJ2-7; V: TRBV3-1; CDR3: CASSQEHRGYEQYF
J: TRBJ1-6; V: TRBV5-1; CDR3: CASSLGSNSPLHF
J: TRBJ2-5; V: TRBV18; CDR3: CASSPLHGTSGRETQYF
J: TRBJ1-1; V: TRBV20-1; CDR3: CSARRPGGAEAFF
J: TRBJ2-7; V: TRBV7-9; CDR3: CASSLAGEYEQYF
J: TRBJ1-4; V: TRBV12-3/TRBV12-4; CDR3: CASSPEGVSTNEKLFF
J: TRBJ1-1; V: TRBV12-3/TRBV12-4; CDR3: CASTIGRGTEAFF
J: TRBJ1-1; V: TRBV18; CDR3: CASSRADVMNTEAFF
J: TRBJ2-2; V: TRBV6-1; CDR3: CASSPGTSVNTGELFF
J: TRBJ2-5; V: TRBV28; CDR3: CASSTVRGAEETQYF
J: TRBJ2-7; V: TRBV2; CDR3: CASKPGQGNDEQYF
J: TRBJ2-1; V: TRBV12-3/TRBV12-4; CDR3: CASSLMGGGGIYNEQFF